The 10 T cell receptor beta chains presented below share a single source sample, sequenced in a study of T cells in localized non-small cell lung cancer. Generated by immunoSEQ multiplex PCR, the TCRdb table keeps only in-frame clones and is missing some. The table shows around 40,000 clones, with approximately 84% occurring only once. The sequenced sample was peripheral blood, obtained before any cancer treatment. These receptors all come from a man aged 35 to 69 with stage I lung adenocarcinoma.

The CDR3: CASSSSGRPLRGGELFF. In DNA, the CDR3 is TGTGCCAGCAGTTCAAGCGGGAGGCCGCTCCGGGGCGGGGAGCTGTTTTTT. The gene calls are TRBV28 and TRBJ2-2, with 9 nucleotides matching TRBD2. This CDR3 has 17 residues. V lost 4 bases to trimming and J lost 7 bases; unmatched junction nucleotides: 13. Germline V lookup: CDR1 MDHEN, CDR2 SYDVKM.

This clone appeared a few times. The chain recombines TRBV5-1 with TRBJ2-3, with 7 nucleotides matching TRBD2. The CDR3 runs 15 residues. From germline, CDR1 is SGHRS and CDR2 YFSETQ. V gave up 0 bases and J gave up 2 bases; unmatched junction bases: 3. DNA of the CDR3: TGCGCCAGCAGCTTGGGCGGGAGAACCACAGATACGCAGTATTTT. This gives the protein CASSLGGRTTDTQYF.

This clone was observed once. The J gene is TRBJ2-3, the V gene TRBV7-8; no clear D gene. Germline values: CDR1 SGHVS, CDR2 FQNEAQ. The CDR3 is 15 amino acids. V was trimmed by 1 base and J by 2 bases, leaving 10 bases between them. CDR3: CASSLGARLTDTQYF. The DNA of the CDR3 is TGTGCCAGCAGCTTAGGCGCCCGACTCACAGATACGCAGTATTTT.

This chain connects TRBV10-3 to TRBJ2-2; 9 nucleotides agree with TRBD1. The CDR3 runs to 15 residues. J was trimmed by 3 bases and V by 10 bases; bases with no gene match: 9. Germline CDR1 and CDR2: ENHRY and SYGVKD. CDR3 in amino acids: CASTGGDSYTGELFF. The CDR3 DNA sequence: TGTGCCAGTACAGGGGGCGATTCTTACACCGGGGAGCTGTTTTTT.

This clone occurred once. The rearrangement links TRBV7-2 to TRBJ2-7, with TRBD1 matching over 8 bases. V was clipped by 5 bases and J by 0 bases; unmatched bases: 9. Germline CDR1 and CDR2: SGHTA and FQGNSA. CDR3 length: 16 residues. The CDR3 reads CASSRAGTGPSYEQYF. In nucleotides, the CDR3 is TGTGCCAGCAGCCGTGCCGGGACAGGTCCCTCCTACGAGCAGTACTTC.

The chain links TRBV5-1 to TRBJ2-3; 12 bases agree with TRBD2. J was trimmed by 5 bases and V by 4 bases; bases with no gene match: 8. The length of the CDR3 is 16 residues. CDR1 and CDR2 from the germline V gene are SGHRS and YFSETQ. This CDR3 is CASSTPLAGGIDTQYF. For the CDR3, the DNA is TGCGCCAGCAGCACCCCACTAGCGGGAGGTATAGATACGCAGTATTTT.

This clone is a singleton in its sample. The chain carries TRBV5-1 and TRBJ1-2; D is possibly TRBD1 (6 bases). There are 14 residues in the CDR3. The germline V gene has CDR1 SGHRS and CDR2 YFSETQ. The V and J ends lost 2 bases and 8 bases respectively, with 16 bases between them. This chain's CDR3 is CASSFQAGGDGYTF. CDR3 nucleotide sequence: TGCGCCAGCAGCTTTCAGGCGGGGGGCGACGGCTACACCTTC.

The rearrangement uses TRBV6-1 and TRBJ2-7; D is tentatively TRBD1 or TRBD2 (6 bases each). CDR3 length equals 13 residues. Germline V gene data show CDR1 as MNHNS and CDR2 as SASEGT. Trimming took off 8 bases at V and 2 bases at J, with 13 bases between the two ends. CDR3 sequence: CASFKGGTYEQYF. The CDR3 nucleotides read TGTGCCAGCTTTAAGGGGGGTACCTACGAGCAGTACTTC.

The V gene is TRBV6-6, the J gene TRBJ2-7, with 8 nucleotides matching TRBD2. CDR3 length: 13 amino acids. J gave up 10 bases and V 5 bases, and 10 bases lay outside the gene matches. From germline, CDR1 is MNHNY and CDR2 SVGAGI (reference sequence). DNA of the CDR3: TGTGCCAGCAGTGGCCGGGTAGCGGGACGACAGTACTTC. This sequence encodes CASSGRVAGRQYF.

The chain joins TRBV9 to TRBJ2-3, with D perhaps matching TRBD1 (7 bases). This CDR3 is 16 amino acids long. With 4 bases removed from V and 9 bases from J, the gap between germline ends came to 24 bases. The germline V gene encodes CDR1 SGDLS and CDR2 YYNGEE. The CDR3 DNA sequence: TGTGCCAGCAGCCCGACAGGGAGCGTTATTCGGGGGACGCAGTATTTT. This translates into CASSPTGSVIRGTQYF.